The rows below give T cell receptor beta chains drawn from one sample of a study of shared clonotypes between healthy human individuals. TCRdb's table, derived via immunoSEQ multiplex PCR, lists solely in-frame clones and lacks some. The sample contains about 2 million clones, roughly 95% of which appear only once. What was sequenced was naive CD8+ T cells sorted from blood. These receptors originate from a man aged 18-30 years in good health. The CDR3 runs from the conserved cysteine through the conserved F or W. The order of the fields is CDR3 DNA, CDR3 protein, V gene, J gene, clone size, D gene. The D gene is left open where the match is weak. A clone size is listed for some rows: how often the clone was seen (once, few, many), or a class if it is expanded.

TGTGCCAGCATCCCAACAGGGAAATACTACGAGCAGTACTTC	CASIPTGKYYEQYF	TRBV2	TRBJ2-7	few	-
TGTGCCAGCAGTTCCCTACAGCACCCCTATGGCTACACCTTC	CASSSLQHPYGYTF	TRBV27	TRBJ1-2	-	-
TGTGCCAGCAGCCCGACAGGGAGTGGGGGCTACACCTTC	CASSPTGSGGYTF	TRBV6-5	TRBJ1-2	-	TRBD1
TGTGCCAGCAGTTATGGTCCCGGGGAGCTGTTTTTT	CASSYGPGELFF	TRBV6-5	TRBJ2-2	few	-
TGTGCCAGCGGGTCGGCACAGCACACTGAAGCTTTCTTT	CASGSAQHTEAFF	TRBV27	TRBJ1-1	-	-
TGCAGCGTCCCAGGGGATGCGGATACGCAGTATTTT	CSVPGDADTQYF	TRBV29-1	TRBJ2-3	-	-
TGTGCCAGTAGGACAGGGGAGGGCAATCAGCCCCAGCATTTT	CASRTGEGNQPQHF	TRBV19	TRBJ1-5	few	TRBD1
TGTGCCAGCAGTGAAGCGCGACAGGGGGGACTCTACGAGCAGTACTTC	CASSEARQGGLYEQYF	TRBV6-1	TRBJ2-7	-	TRBD1
TGTGCCAGCACTGTACCAGCGGGAGTTGACGCGGCGAACACCGGGGAGCTGTTTTTT	CASTVPAGVDAANTGELFF	TRBV7-9	TRBJ2-2	-	TRBD2
TGCGCCAGCAGCTTGGCCGGGGACTCCGGATCCTACGAGCAGTACTTC	CASSLAGDSGSYEQYF	TRBV5-1	TRBJ2-7	-	-
TGTGCCAGCAGCTTGGCCGGGGAAGCTTTCTTT	CASSLAGEAFF	TRBV7-8	TRBJ1-1	-	-
TGTGCCAGCAGCTACCACCTCGACGGGCAGTACTTC	CASSYHLDGQYF	TRBV5-6	TRBJ2-7	-	-
TGTGCCAGCAGTTTAGTTGCAGGAGCCTACAATGAGCAGTTCTTC	CASSLVAGAYNEQFF	TRBV27	TRBJ2-1	-	-
TGTGCCAGCAGCGCTACAAGGTCGGACAGGGACAACAATGAGCAGTTCTTC	CASSATRSDRDNNEQFF	TRBV9	TRBJ2-1	-	TRBD1
TGTGCCAGCAGCTTAAAACCGGCCTACGAGCAGTACTTC	CASSLKPAYEQYF	TRBV7-9	TRBJ2-7	-	-
TGCGCCAGCAGCCCGGGACTCGGGTACAATGAGCAGTTCTTC	CASSPGLGYNEQFF	TRBV4-3	TRBJ2-1	-	-
TGTGCCAGTAGCAATTCAGGACTAGCGGGAGTCACAGATACGCAGTATTTT	CASSNSGLAGVTDTQYF	TRBV19	TRBJ2-3	-	TRBD2
TGCGCCAGCAGCCAAGGTATCTCTAGCGGGGATTACGAGCAGTACTTC	CASSQGISSGDYEQYF	TRBV4-3	TRBJ2-7	-	TRBD2
TGTGCCAGCAGCTTAGGGGGGGACCCTGGGGCCAACGTCCTGACTTTC	CASSLGGDPGANVLTF	TRBV9	TRBJ2-6	-	-
TGCGCCAGCAGTGAGTCAATTTCGGACATTAGCTCCTATAATTCACCCCTCCACTTT	CASSESISDISSYNSPLHF	TRBV10-2	TRBJ1-6	-	-
TGTGCCAGCAGTTTTTTCGGGGGCGCATTGATTGATGAGCAGTTCTTC	CASSFFGGALIDEQFF	TRBV28	TRBJ2-1	-	-
TGTGCCATCAGGGGCCGCAGCTCCTACGAGCAGTACTTC	CAIRGRSSYEQYF	TRBV11-2	TRBJ2-7	-	-
TGTGCCAGCAGTAACGGGGGCCCCTCCTACAATGAGCAGTTCTTC	CASSNGGPSYNEQFF	TRBV6-5	TRBJ2-1	-	-
TGTGCCAGTAGTATTACAGGGGGCGAGCAGTACTTC	CASSITGGEQYF	TRBV19	TRBJ2-7	-	TRBD1
TGTGCCAGCAGTTTATTAGGACAGGGGAATTTAGCTTTCTTT	CASSLLGQGNLAFF	TRBV27	TRBJ1-1	once	TRBD1
TGTGCCAGCAGCTTAGCTGGGACAATGACCGGGGAGCTGTTTTTT	CASSLAGTMTGELFF	TRBV7-6	TRBJ2-2	-	-
TGTGCCTGGACCGGGACAGGGGGGGAGGTAGAGACCCAGTACTTC	CAWTGTGGEVETQYF	TRBV30	TRBJ2-5	-	TRBD1
TGTGCCAGCAGTACCGGGACAGGGTCGAGCACTGAAGCTTTCTTT	CASSTGTGSSTEAFF	TRBV27	TRBJ1-1	-	TRBD1
TGCGCCAGCAGCTTGGCAGGCCAGCACCAAGAGACCCAGTACTTC	CASSLAGQHQETQYF	TRBV5-1	TRBJ2-5	-	-
TGTGCCAGCAGTTCCTCCGGGTATAGCAATCAGCCCCAGCATTTT	CASSSSGYSNQPQHF	TRBV27	TRBJ1-5	-	-
TGCGCCAGCAGCTTGGCAGGGCGGGAGAGCTACGAGCAGTACTTC	CASSLAGRESYEQYF	TRBV5-1	TRBJ2-7	-	TRBD2
TGTGCCACCAGCAGAGGACAGGGATACGGGAACTCTGAAGCTTTCTTT	CATSRGQGYGNSEAFF	TRBV15	TRBJ1-1	few	TRBD1
TGTGCCACCGGACAGGAAAACACTGAAGCTTTCTTT	CATGQENTEAFF	TRBV10-3	TRBJ1-1	-	TRBD1
TGTGCCAGCAATGGCGGGGGGGCGGTAGATACGCAGTATTTT	CASNGGGAVDTQYF	TRBV9	TRBJ2-3	-	TRBD2
TGTGCCAGCAACCCGACTAGCGGGAGAAATGAGCAGTTCTTC	CASNPTSGRNEQFF	TRBV6-6	TRBJ2-1	-	TRBD2
TGTGCCAGCAGCTTAAGGCAGGGCGCCGGTAGCGAGCAGTACTTC	CASSLRQGAGSEQYF	TRBV13	TRBJ2-7	-	-
TGTGCCAGCAGCCCCGGGGGTTGGGGGTCCTACGAGCAGTACTTC	CASSPGGWGSYEQYF	TRBV13	TRBJ2-7	-	-
TGTGCCACCAGCAGAGATAGAGGTAGCTCCTACGAGCAGTACTTC	CATSRDRGSSYEQYF	TRBV15	TRBJ2-7	once	-
TGTGCCAGCAGCAAGGGACTAGCGGGTTCCTACAATGAGCAGTTCTTC	CASSKGLAGSYNEQFF	TRBV13	TRBJ2-1	-	TRBD2
TGTGCCAGCAGCCAAGATATCGGAGTTTACTCTGGAAACACCATATATTTT	CASSQDIGVYSGNTIYF	TRBV4-2	TRBJ1-3	-	-